The 18 T cell receptor beta chains in this list originate from one sample, sequenced in a study of CD8+ T cells in alopecia areata. The treatment is: oral pan-JAK inhibitor, 5-10 mg twice daily. Investigators isolated RNA and reverse transcribed it into cDNA to act as the sequencing template. Clones were read by immunoSEQ multiplex PCR, and TCRdb kept only the in-frame ones, dropping some. The table lists more than 130,000 clones, approximately 80% of them singletons. The sequencing used CD8+ T cells sorted from blood, collected at week 4, from a patient treated with tofacitinib. These receptors were collected from a human donor with alopecia areata.

The CDR3 DNA reads TGTGCCAGCAGTCCGGACAGGGGAGAGACCCAGTACTTC. Amino acid sequence: CASSPDRGETQYF. The gene calls are TRBV5-6 and TRBJ2-5, with 9 bases that match TRBD1. Germline V gene lookup returns CDR1 SGHDT and CDR2 YYEEEE. Trimming at V came to 5 bases and at J to 4 bases, leaving 3 bases not matched to a gene. CDR3 length: 13 amino acids.

The chain couples TRBV7-9 to TRBJ2-1; the match to TRBD1 covers 10 bases. The CDR3 covers 14 residues. V lost 5 bases and J lost 9; bases outside the gene matches: 7. CDR1 and CDR2 (germline): SEHNR, FQNEAQ (reference sequence). The CDR3 reads CASSIGQGVGEQFF. The CDR3 nucleotides read TGTGCCAGCAGCATAGGACAGGGGGTGGGTGAGCAGTTCTTC.

As for this clone: This sample includes further DNA sequences coding for the same CDR3. This chain connects TRBV7-2 to TRBJ2-3; D remains ambiguous. Trimming took 4 bases from V and 3 from J, leaving 5 bases between them. CDR1 is SGHTA, CDR2 FQGNSA, per germline. The CDR3 covers 12 residues. This CDR3 reads CASSSLTDTQYF. The CDR3 nucleotides read TGTGCCAGCAGCTCCCTAACAGATACGCAGTATTTT.

The chain employs TRBV7-9 and TRBJ2-5; 9 bases align to TRBD1. This CDR3 has 16 amino acids. The junction had 10 bases not matched to a gene; V was cut back by 5 bases and J by 3 bases. Germline V gives CDR1 SEHNR, CDR2 FQNEAQ (reference sequence). The CDR3 bases are TGTGCCAGCAGCAGTTATAAGGACAGGGGAGAAGAGACCCAGTACTTC. Its protein product is CASSSYKDRGEETQYF.

The chain recombines TRBV7-9 with TRBJ2-3, with a possible D match to TRBD2 (7 bases). The CDR3 has 16 residues. V was trimmed by 3 bases and J by 5 bases, leaving 18 bases between them. The germline CDR1 and CDR2 sequences are SEHNR and FQNEAQ (reference sequence). In nucleotides, the CDR3 is TGTGCCAGCAGCTTCGCGGGGGCCTCTGTGGTAGATACGCAGTATTTT. Amino acid sequence: CASSFAGASVVDTQYF.

This chain uses TRBV7-2 with TRBJ2-2; 8 bases agree with TRBD2. Germline V gives CDR1 SGHTA, CDR2 FQGNSA. The ends lost 1 base at V and 4 bases at J; junction bases unmatched: 2. This CDR3 is 15 amino acids long. CDR3 DNA sequence: TGTGCCAGCAGCTTAGGCGGGGGGAGCACCGGGGAGCTGTTTTTT. It codes for CASSLGGGSTGELFF.

This clone was counted a few times. The chain has TRBV7-9 and TRBJ2-7, with D uncertain. V was cut by 7 bases and J by 0 bases, with 10 bases left in between. Germline V gene sequence: CDR1 SEHNR, CDR2 FQNEAQ (reference sequence). This CDR3 comprises 13 residues. Here the CDR3 reads CASIPSGSYEQYF. CDR3 DNA sequence: TGTGCCAGCATCCCCTCGGGCTCCTACGAGCAGTACTTC.

The chain recombines TRBV5-4 with TRBJ2-7; 10 nucleotides match TRBD1. Germline V gene data show CDR1 as SGHNT and CDR2 as YYREEE (reference sequence). Trimming took 4 bases from V and 6 from J; bases not matched to a gene: 7. The CDR3 consists of 14 residues. CDR3 DNA: TGTGCCAGCAGCACCGGGACAGGGGCTGCCGAGCAGTACTTC. Its translation is CASSTGTGAAEQYF.

The chain links TRBV19 to TRBJ2-7; D is perhaps TRBD1 (5 bases). This CDR3 comprises 15 residues. Germline V gene data show CDR1 as LNHDA and CDR2 as SQIVND (reference sequence). Deletions cut 3 bases from V and 4 bases from J, with 16 bases between. CDR3 amino acids: CASSMAGPSSYEQYF. The CDR3, as DNA: TGTGCCAGTAGTATGGCAGGGCCTTCCTCTTACGAGCAGTACTTC.

J is TRBJ1-4 and V is TRBV7-9; 7 bases map to TRBD1. The junction had 11 bases not matched to a gene; V was cut back by 2 bases and J by 5 bases. The V gene's germline CDR1 is SEHNR and CDR2 FQNEAQ (reference sequence). The CDR3 contains 17 residues. The CDR3 here is CASSLPRGQIKNEKLFF. For the CDR3, the DNA is TGTGCCAGCAGCTTACCCCGGGGACAGATCAAGAATGAAAAACTGTTTTTT.

This sequence joins TRBV29-1 and TRBJ2-1; 14 nucleotides match TRBD2. J gave up 2 bases and V 0 bases, and 9 bases lay outside the gene matches. CDR3 length equals 19 residues. Germline CDR1 SQVTM, CDR2 ANQGSEA. The CDR3 is CSVEDWGLAGEPAYNEQFF. The CDR3 nucleotides are TGCAGCGTTGAAGATTGGGGACTAGCGGGGGAACCCGCCTACAATGAGCAGTTCTTC.

CDR3 protein: CASRGTENSYEQYF. The CDR3 nucleotides are TGTGCCAGCCGAGGGACAGAAAACTCCTACGAGCAGTACTTC. This chain uses TRBV2 with TRBJ2-7; 7 nucleotides agree with TRBD1. The CDR3 is 14 residues long. The germline V gene has CDR1 SNHLY and CDR2 FYNNEI. V shed 8 bases, J shed 0 bases, and the junction held 7 bases outside the gene matches.

This clone appeared a few times. J is TRBJ2-3 and V is TRBV10-3; D is unclear. V was cut by 3 bases and J by 3 bases, with 7 bases left in between. This CDR3 region has 13 residues. CDR1 ENHRY and CDR2 SYGVKD come from the germline V gene. The CDR3 region is CAISEMTTDTQYF. The CDR3 nucleotides read TGTGCCATCAGTGAAATGACGACAGATACGCAGTATTTT.

The V gene is TRBV5-4, the J gene TRBJ2-3, with D perhaps TRBD1 (6 bases). Germline V gene data show CDR1 as SGHNT and CDR2 as YYREEE (reference sequence). The CDR3 totals 14 residues. Trimming left V 2 bases short and J 2 bases short, with 9 bases between. Written as DNA, the CDR3 is TGTGCCAGCAGCTTTGGACAGAACACAGATACGCAGTATTTT. This encodes CASSFGQNTDTQYF.

This clone was recorded a few times. The gene calls are TRBV12-5 and TRBJ2-5, with D perhaps matching TRBD1 or TRBD2 (5 bases each). The V gene lost 1 base and the J gene lost 4 bases, with 10 bases spanning the gap. Germline loops: CDR1 LGHNT, CDR2 FRNRAP. There are 14 residues in the CDR3. DNA for the CDR3: TGTGCTAGTGGTTTGGGAGGGGCAGGAGAGACCCAGTACTTC. It yields the protein CASGLGGAGETQYF.

This CDR3 reads CASGLQYEQFF. CDR3 bases: TGTGCTAGTGGTTTGCAGTATGAGCAGTTCTTC. The chain has TRBV12-5 and TRBJ2-1; D unresolved. CDR1 is LGHNT and CDR2 is FRNRAP in the germline V gene. This CDR3 is 11 amino acids long. V gave up 2 bases and J gave up 8 bases, with 4 bases separating them.

This clone was found a few times. J is TRBJ2-5 and V is TRBV6-5, with D unresolved. V shed 6 bases and J shed 0 bases, with 5 bases lying between them. The CDR3 runs to 12 residues. Germline V CDR1 and CDR2: MNHEY, SVGAGI. CDR3 sequence (DNA): TGTGCCAGCAGCCAGAACCAAGAGACCCAGTACTTC. This codes for CASSQNQETQYF.

The rearrangement links TRBV2 to TRBJ2-5; 13 nucleotides align to TRBD2. CDR1 is SNHLY and CDR2 is FYNNEI in the germline V gene. V lost 9 bases and J lost 2; bases outside the gene matches: 12. The CDR3 is 17 amino acids. CDR3 DNA: TGTGCCAGTTATCTTGAAGCGACTAGCGGGGGGCAAGAGACCCAGTACTTC. Its translation is CASYLEATSGGQETQYF.